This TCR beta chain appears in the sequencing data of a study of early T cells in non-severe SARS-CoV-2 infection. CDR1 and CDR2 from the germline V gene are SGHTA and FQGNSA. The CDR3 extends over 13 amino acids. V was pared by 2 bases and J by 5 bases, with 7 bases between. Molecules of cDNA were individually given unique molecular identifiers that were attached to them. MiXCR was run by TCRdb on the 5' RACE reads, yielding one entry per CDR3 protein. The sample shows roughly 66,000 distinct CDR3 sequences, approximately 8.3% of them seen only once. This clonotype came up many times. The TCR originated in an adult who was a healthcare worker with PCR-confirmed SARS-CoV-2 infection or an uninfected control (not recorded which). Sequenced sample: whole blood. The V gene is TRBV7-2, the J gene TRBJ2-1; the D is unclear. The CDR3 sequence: CASSLTVDNEQFF. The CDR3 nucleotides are TGTGCCAGCAGCTTAACGGTGGACAATGAGCAGTTCTTC.